This T cell receptor beta chain emerged from a study of tissue T cells after allogeneic stem cell transplantation. Points from the study as a whole: TCR repertoires tracked anatomic similarity, regardless of disease or transplant status.

Germline CDR1 is KGHPV and CDR2 is FQNQEV (reference sequence). The CDR3 totals 12 residues. Trimming removed 4 bases from V and 7 bases from J, with 8 bases in between. Sequencing was performed with immunoSEQ multiplex PCR; in TCRdb, only in-frame clones are kept and a portion is missing. The sample includes several thousand clones, 42% of them seen just once. This clone showed up just a few times. Antigen unknown. Mouse names are used for the genes. The read gets to within 1 residue of the CDR3 end, and the germline J gene fills in the rest. Noted time point: mouse harvest day 7 after allogeneic transplant. Tail vein injection delivered 10^7 T-cell-depleted bone marrow cells and 10^6 splenic CD5+ T cells.

Sequencing input: skin. The TCR comes from a female BALB/c mouse given C57BL/6 T cells with graft-versus-host disease after an allogeneic hematopoietic cell transplant. The chain has TRBV26 and TRBJ1-5, with a weak D call TRBD1 (6 bases). The CDR3 DNA, read in part, is TGTGCCAGCAGTCGACAGGAGCAGGCTCCGCTT. Residues: CASSRQEQAPL. The CDR3, in full, reads CASSRQEQAPLF.